The 30 T cell receptor beta chains presented below share a single source sample, sequenced in a study of shared clonotypes between healthy human individuals. Sequenced by immunoSEQ multiplex PCR; TCRdb stores in-frame clones only, minus some. The sample holds some 300,000 clones, about 73% seen once. What was sequenced was memory CD4+ T cells sorted from blood. Subset noted: CD45RA-negative fraction. Receptors were obtained from a man aged 30-40 years in good health.

The chain uses TRBV4-2 and TRBJ2-2; D is ambiguous. This CDR3 has 15 residues. The germline V gene encodes CDR1 LGHNA and CDR2 YNFKEQ. Trimming took 0 bases from V and 4 from J, leaving 9 bases between them. CDR3 residues: CASSQDNQFTGELFF. The CDR3 DNA follows: TGTGCCAGCAGCCAAGATAACCAATTCACCGGGGAGCTGTTTTTT.

The genes are TRBV9 and TRBJ2-7; 10 positions match TRBD2. This CDR3 has 15 residues. Germline-derived CDR1 and CDR2 are SGDLS and YYNGEE. After removal of 0 bases from V and 4 bases from J, the junction contained 4 bases not matched to a gene. For the CDR3, the DNA is TGTGCCAGCAGCGTAGCTAGCGGGAGTCAATACGAGCAGTACTTC. Protein product: CASSVASGSQYEQYF. The variable domain in full, with the rest retrieved from reference TRBV9 and TRBJ2-7, is DSGVTQTPKHLITATGQRVTLRCSPRSGDLSVYWYQQSLDQGLQFLIQYYNGEERAKGNILERFSAQQFPDLHSELNLSSLELGDSALYFCASSVASGSQYEQYFGPGTRLTVT.

In this sample, this clone turned up a few times. The V and J genes are TRBV7-8 and TRBJ1-1; D remains ambiguous. The CDR3 has 14 residues. V lost 1 base and J 1 base, leaving 7 bases between the germline ends. Per germline, CDR1 SGHVS and CDR2 FQNEAQ. The CDR3 sequence is CASSLDGGNTEAFF. The CDR3 DNA sequence: TGTGCCAGCAGCTTAGACGGCGGGAACACTGAAGCTTTCTTT. The complete variable domain, with remaining parts taken from reference TRBV7-8 and TRBJ1-1, reads GAGVSQSPRYKVAKRGQDVALRCDPISGHVSLFWYQQALGQGPEFLTYFQNEAQLDKSGLPSDRFFAERPEGSVSTLKIQRTQQEDSAVYLCASSLDGGNTEAFFGQGTRLTVV.

This chain uses TRBV5-5 with TRBJ2-2; D remains unclear. The germline gives CDR1 SGHKS, CDR2 YYEKEE (reference sequence). This CDR3 comprises 14 residues. Trimming cost V 3 bases and J 8 bases, with 14 bases left between them. In nucleotides, the CDR3 is TGTGCCAGCAGCTCGAATCCGATTGGGGGGGAGCTGTTTTTT. Translated, it gives CASSSNPIGGELFF.

The chain employs TRBV28 and TRBJ2-7; 7 bases are a match to TRBD1. CDR1 and CDR2 (germline): MDHEN, SYDVKM. The junction had 8 bases not matched to a gene; V was cut back by 4 bases and J by 5 bases. The CDR3 covers 14 residues. The CDR3 sequence: CASSSSTGWHEQYF. As DNA, the CDR3 is TGTGCCAGCAGTTCCTCGACAGGGTGGCACGAGCAGTACTTC.

V and J are TRBV29-1 and TRBJ2-1; 11 bases map to TRBD1. CDR1 SQVTM and CDR2 ANQGSEA come from the germline V gene. This CDR3 spans 14 amino acids. J was trimmed by 9 bases and V by 4 bases; bases with no gene match: 8. The CDR3 nucleotides are TGCAGCGTTGGAGGGACAGGGGGTCCGGTTGAGCAGTTCTTC. Amino acid sequence: CSVGGTGGPVEQFF.

This clone was found once. The chain recombines TRBV28 with TRBJ2-2; tentatively, D is TRBD2 (5 bases). The germline V and J ends were trimmed by 2 bases and 6 bases, with 13 bases remaining between them. Germline assignment: CDR1 MDHEN and CDR2 SYDVKM. The CDR3 is 15 amino acids. The CDR3 DNA reads as TGTGCCAGCAGTTTAGTCGCTGGGAGTCCCGGGGAGCTGTTTTTT. It encodes CASSLVAGSPGELFF.

The CDR3 DNA reads as TGTGCCAGCAGTCCGAGCTCCGGGAGCTACAATGAGCAGTTCTTC. Translation: CASSPSSGSYNEQFF. J is TRBJ2-1 and V is TRBV11-2, with a tentative D call TRBD2 (6 bases). The CDR3 is 15 amino acids. From germline, CDR1 is SGHAT and CDR2 FQNNGV. The V end lost 6 bases, the J end lost 3 bases, and 15 bases lay between the germline ends. The entire variable domain, with the rest obtained from reference TRBV11-2 and TRBJ2-1, is as follows: EAGVAQSPRYKIIEKRQSVAFWCNPISGHATLYWYQQILGQGPKLLIQFQNNGVVDDSQLPKDRFSAERLKGVDSTLKIQPAKLEDSAVYLCASSPSSGSYNEQFFGPGTRLTVL.

The chain joins TRBV5-1 to TRBJ1-4, with D unclear. The V gene's germline CDR1 is SGHRS and CDR2 YFSETQ. The CDR3 loop spans 14 amino acids. V lost 2 bases, J lost 8 bases, and 13 bases lay in between. CDR3 region: CASSFGISTEKLFF. CDR3 nucleotide sequence: TGCGCCAGCAGCTTTGGTATTTCGACAGAAAAACTGTTTTTT.

The CDR3 protein is CASRGPAGVTISTDTQYF. The DNA for the CDR3 is TGTGCCAGCAGAGGGCCGGCGGGAGTTACTATTAGCACAGATACGCAGTATTTT. The rearrangement uses TRBV5-4 and TRBJ2-3, with TRBD2 identical over 7 bases. Germline loops: CDR1 SGHNT, CDR2 YYREEE (reference sequence). The CDR3 is 18 amino acids. V lost 5 bases and J lost 0; bases outside the gene matches: 15.

The V and J genes are TRBV5-1 and TRBJ2-1; 9 bases fit TRBD2. The CDR3 is 16 residues long. CDR1 SGHRS and CDR2 YFSETQ come from the germline V gene. V was clipped by 0 bases and J by 7 bases; unmatched bases: 8. DNA for the CDR3: TGCGCCAGCAGCTTGGCCTCGGCGGGAGGGTATAATGAGCAGTTCTTC. Protein product: CASSLASAGGYNEQFF.

The gene calls are TRBV5-4 and TRBJ1-6; possible D gene TRBD1, 5 bases. Trimming took off 4 bases at V and 7 bases at J, with 9 bases between the two ends. Germline lookup yields CDR1 SGHNT and CDR2 YYREEE (reference sequence). The CDR3 is made up of 13 amino acids. The CDR3 loop is CASSRDGNSPLHF. The CDR3 nucleotides read TGTGCCAGCAGCCGGGACGGGAATTCACCCCTCCACTTT.

The chain couples TRBV7-9 to TRBJ2-1; tentative D call: TRBD2 (5 bases). CDR1 SEHNR and CDR2 FQNEAQ come from the germline V gene (reference sequence). This CDR3 spans 13 amino acids. V was trimmed by 2 bases and J by 6 bases, leaving 8 bases between them. CDR3 loop: CASSLSGRNEQFF. The CDR3 nucleotides are TGTGCCAGCAGCTTAAGCGGTCGCAATGAGCAGTTCTTC.

This chain joins TRBV18 and TRBJ1-1; no clear D. Germline values: CDR1 KGHSH, CDR2 LQKENI. The CDR3 totals 13 residues. V was shortened by 5 bases and J by 2 bases, with 9 bases between the two germline ends. The CDR3, as DNA: TGTGCCAGCTCATTCGGCCTAAACACTGAAGCTTTCTTT. It yields the protein CASSFGLNTEAFF.

V usage is TRBV25-1 and J usage is TRBJ2-1; D possibly corresponds to TRBD2 (5 bases). The V end was cut by 4 bases, the J end by 9 bases, with 7 bases between. The germline CDR1 and CDR2 sequences are MGHDK and SYGVNS. The CDR3 covers 11 residues. This CDR3 reads CASSGAAEQFF. The CDR3 bases are TGTGCCAGCAGTGGAGCGGCTGAGCAGTTCTTC.

A word on this clone: Just one base apart from a much larger clone, this may be a read error. The chain uses TRBV7-3 and TRBJ2-3; 11 bases are shared with TRBD2. CDR1 and CDR2 from the germline V gene are SGHTA and FQGTGA. Trimming cost V 3 bases and J 4 bases; bases outside gene matches: 0. The CDR3 length is 14 residues. DNA for the CDR3: TGTGCCAGCAGCTTGGGACTAGCGGCAGATACGCAGTATTTT. Translating it yields CASSLGLAADTQYF.

The CDR3 DNA reads TGCAGCGTTGACACAACAAGCTCCTACGAGCAGTACTTC. It codes for CSVDTTSSYEQYF. The chain combines TRBV29-1 with TRBJ2-7; no clear D. CDR1 SQVTM and CDR2 ANQGSEA come from the germline V gene. The germline V and J ends were trimmed by 3 bases and 0 bases, with 9 bases remaining between them. The CDR3 consists of 13 residues.

This clone was observed a few times. The chain couples TRBV13 to TRBJ1-2; unclear D gene. CDR1 and CDR2 (germline): PRHDT, FYEKMQ (reference sequence). The CDR3 has 15 residues. Trimming cost V 5 bases and J 4 bases, with 17 bases left between them. The CDR3 sequence is CASSLAGLARYGYTF. CDR3 sequence (DNA): TGTGCCAGCAGCCTTGCTGGTCTAGCACGCTATGGCTACACCTTC.

The table lists this clone with a count of one. The V call is TRBV5-6, the J call TRBJ2-3; no clear D. Germline V CDR1 and CDR2: SGHDT, YYEEEE. Deletions cut 0 bases from V and 0 bases from J, with 14 bases between. CDR3 length: 17 residues. The CDR3: CASSLELSRPSTDTQYF. The CDR3 region has the DNA TGTGCCAGCAGCTTGGAACTCTCGCGGCCTAGCACAGATACGCAGTATTTT.

This clone was picked up one time. V gene TRBV7-2 combines with J gene TRBJ1-2; no clear D gene. This CDR3 is built from 16 residues. CDR1 is SGHTA and CDR2 is FQGNSA in the germline V gene. Trimming took off 4 bases at V and 5 bases at J, with 20 bases between the two ends. The CDR3: CASSSSSGRIEYGYTF. The CDR3 nucleotides are TGTGCCAGCAGCTCATCCTCCGGGAGGATTGAGTATGGCTACACCTTC.

This chain links TRBV27 with TRBJ2-7; no reliable D call. The CDR3 is 13 residues long. CDR1 and CDR2 from the germline V gene are MNHEY and SMNVEV (reference sequence). The V and J ends lost 5 bases and 0 bases respectively, with 8 bases between them. The CDR3 spells CASSPLSSYEQYF. DNA of the CDR3: TGTGCCAGCAGTCCCCTATCCTCCTACGAGCAGTACTTC.

The chain employs TRBV18 and TRBJ2-2, with unresolved D. The CDR3 runs to 17 residues. The V gene's germline CDR1 is KGHSH and CDR2 LQKENI. V lost 1 base to trimming and J lost 3 bases, with 15 bases between them. Here the CDR3 reads CASSPRPSRLDTGELFF. The CDR3 region has the DNA TGTGCCAGCTCACCACGTCCTAGTCGGCTCGACACCGGGGAGCTGTTTTTT.

V and J are TRBV18 and TRBJ1-5; D not resolved. CDR1 and CDR2 (germline): KGHSH, LQKENI. V gave up 3 bases and J gave up 7 bases, with 13 bases separating them. The CDR3 totals 14 residues. The CDR3 loop reads CASSPEVVWQPQHF. The CDR3 region has the DNA TGTGCCAGCTCACCGGAAGTTGTGTGGCAGCCCCAGCATTTT.

The V gene is TRBV29-1, the J gene TRBJ2-1, with 12 bases fitting TRBD2. Germline CDR1 SQVTM, CDR2 ANQGSEA. After removal of 5 bases from V and 6 bases from J, the junction contained 14 bases not matched to a gene. This CDR3 comprises 17 residues. In DNA, the CDR3 is TGCAGCGTTCACGACTGGGCTAGCGGGAGGGCGAGCAATGAGCAGTTCTTC. It codes for CSVHDWASGRASNEQFF.

The rearrangement uses TRBV12-5 and TRBJ2-3; D is unresolved. Trimming removed 6 bases from V and 5 bases from J, with 9 bases in between. CDR1 is LGHNT, CDR2 FRNRAP, per germline. The CDR3 is 12 amino acids. The CDR3 nucleotides read TGTGCTAGTGGCCCCCGGGTAGATACGCAGTATTTT. It specifies CASGPRVDTQYF.

The rearrangement joins TRBV7-8 to TRBJ1-2, with D maybe TRBD1 (5 bases). The CDR3 sequence is 14 residues long. V was pared by 5 bases and J by 0 bases, with 10 bases between. Germline V gene sequence: CDR1 SGHVS, CDR2 FQNEAQ. This chain's CDR3 is CASSRDRANYGYTF. CDR3 DNA: TGTGCCAGCAGCAGAGACAGAGCTAACTATGGCTACACCTTC.

This chain joins TRBV27 and TRBJ2-3, with TRBD1 matching 7 bases. Germline V gene sequence: CDR1 MNHEY, CDR2 SMNVEV (reference sequence). V lost 0 bases, J lost 2 bases, and 2 bases stayed unmatched. CDR3 length: 15 amino acids. DNA for the CDR3: TGTGCCAGCAGTTTATCGGGACAGATCACAGATACGCAGTATTTT. It is translated as CASSLSGQITDTQYF.

The gene calls are TRBV15 and TRBJ2-2; the D gene is possibly TRBD2 (7 bases). This CDR3 is 15 amino acids long. The germline V gene has CDR1 LNHNV and CDR2 YYDKDF (reference sequence). The V gene lost 4 bases and the J gene lost 6 bases, with 15 bases spanning the gap. In nucleotides, the CDR3 is TGTGCCACCAGCAAGACGGGGGGCCAATCCGGGGAGCTGTTTTTT. Translating it yields CATSKTGGQSGELFF.

The CDR3 region has the DNA TGTGCCAGCAGCTTAACAGGGGCCTACAATGAGCAGTTCTTC. It yields the protein CASSLTGAYNEQFF. The chain carries TRBV5-5 and TRBJ2-1; TRBD1 agrees at 7 bases. Germline assignment: CDR1 SGHKS and CDR2 YYEKEE (reference sequence). The CDR3 consists of 14 residues. Trimming took 2 bases from V and 2 from J; bases not matched to a gene: 1.

V usage is TRBV5-6 and J usage is TRBJ2-3; D is possibly TRBD2 (5 bases). This CDR3 is 11 amino acids long. Germline V lookup: CDR1 SGHDT, CDR2 YYEEEE. The V gene lost 4 bases and the J gene lost 5 bases, with 5 bases spanning the gap. Written as DNA, the CDR3 is TGTGCCAGCAGCGAGGGAGATACGCAGTATTTT. It translates to CASSEGDTQYF. The variable domain in full, with the rest retrieved from reference TRBV5-6 and TRBJ2-3, is DAGVTQSPTHLIKTRGQQVTLRCSPKSGHDTVSWYQQALGQGPQFIFQYYEEEERQRGNFPDRFSGHQFPNYSSELNVNALLLGDSALYLCASSEGDTQYFGPGTRLTVL.